This is a list of T cell receptor beta chains from one sample in a study of cytomegalovirus exposure and HLA in healthy donors. The method was immunoSEQ multiplex PCR; TCRdb's version includes in-frame clones alone and lacks a portion of them. The sample has fewer than 200,000 clones; less than 90% are singletons. The source material was PBMCs. The receptors originated from a woman aged 45 to 65 in good health and CMV-seropositive. Both conserved end residues are trimmed from each CDR3.

length	V	J	CDR3
12	TRBV6-5	TRBJ2-7	ASSPVGRAYEQY
11	TRBV7-2	TRBJ1-2	ASSLDRVYGYT
14	TRBV6-5	TRBJ1-6	ASTYSAGEGNSPLH
15	TRBV5-1	TRBJ2-7	ASSLQRGTAQLYEQY
13	TRBV7-9	TRBJ2-5	ASSLLGLREETQY
14	TRBV7-2	TRBJ2-7	ASSLDGLAGIYEQY
13	TRBV4-3	TRBJ1-1	ASSQEYPGNTEAF
14	TRBV19	TRBJ2-7	ASSIYRGQGNYEQY
14	TRBV7-2	TRBJ2-2	ASSLTDRVNTGELF
15	TRBV4-2	TRBJ2-1	ASSQDTQGSSYNEQF
14	TRBV4-3	TRBJ2-7	ASSPMRTSGRHEQY
13	TRBV11-2	TRBJ1-6	ASRSQGRGYSPLH
12	TRBV30	TRBJ1-2	AWRIPAGAAGYT
14	TRBV7-2	TRBJ2-3	ASSLEGREVTDTQY
13	TRBV28	TRBJ2-5	ASTDPGLAEETQY
14	TRBV7-2	TRBJ1-4	ASSLGWRQPNEKLF
16	TRBV4-3	TRBJ2-1	ASSQDGASGSSYNEQF
14	TRBV11-1	TRBJ1-2	ASSYGHSTLGYGYT
12	TRBV4-2	TRBJ1-5	ASSAQVMDQPQH
13	TRBV6-1	TRBJ2-3	ASSELRDLTDTQY
16	TRBV7-3	TRBJ2-3	ASSLSGLAQTGTDTQY
17	TRBV7-9	TRBJ2-1	ASSRLLDRRTSDYNEQF
13	TRBV5-1	TRBJ1-1	ASSPLGQPPTEAF